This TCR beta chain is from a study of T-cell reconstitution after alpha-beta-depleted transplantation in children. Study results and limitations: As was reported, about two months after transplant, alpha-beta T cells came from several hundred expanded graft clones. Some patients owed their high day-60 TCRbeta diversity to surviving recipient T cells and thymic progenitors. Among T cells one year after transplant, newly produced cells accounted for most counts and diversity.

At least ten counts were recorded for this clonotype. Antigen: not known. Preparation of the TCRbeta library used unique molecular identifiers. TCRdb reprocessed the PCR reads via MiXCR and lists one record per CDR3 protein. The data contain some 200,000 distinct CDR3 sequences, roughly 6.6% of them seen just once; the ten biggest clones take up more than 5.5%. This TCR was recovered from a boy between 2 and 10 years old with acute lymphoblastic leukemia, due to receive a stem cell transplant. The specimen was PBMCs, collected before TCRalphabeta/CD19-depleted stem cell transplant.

CDR3 sequence reads: CASSLDRTRDEQFF. DNA for the CDR3: TGTGCCAGCAGCTTAGACCGAACTAGGGACGAGCAGTTCTTC. The chain uses TRBV11-2 and TRBJ2-1; TRBD1 or TRBD2 may be the D gene (5 bases each). The germline V gene encodes CDR1 SGHAT and CDR2 FQNNGV. Trimming cost V 0 bases and J 10 bases, with 13 bases left between them. This CDR3 region has 14 residues.